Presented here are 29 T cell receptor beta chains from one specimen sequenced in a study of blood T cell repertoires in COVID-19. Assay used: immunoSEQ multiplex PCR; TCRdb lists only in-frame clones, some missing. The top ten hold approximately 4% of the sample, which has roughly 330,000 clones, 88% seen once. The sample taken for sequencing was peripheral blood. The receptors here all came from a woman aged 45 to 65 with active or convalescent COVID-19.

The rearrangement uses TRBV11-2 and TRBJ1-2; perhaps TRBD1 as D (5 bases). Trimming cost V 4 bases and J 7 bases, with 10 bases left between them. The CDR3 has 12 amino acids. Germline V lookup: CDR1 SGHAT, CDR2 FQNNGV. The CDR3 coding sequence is TGTGCCAGCAGCTCGAATACAGGTGGCTACACCTTC. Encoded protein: CASSSNTGGYTF.

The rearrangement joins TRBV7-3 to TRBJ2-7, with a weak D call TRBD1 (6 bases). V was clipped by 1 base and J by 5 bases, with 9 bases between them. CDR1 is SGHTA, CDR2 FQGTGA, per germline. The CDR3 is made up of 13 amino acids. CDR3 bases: TGTGCCAGCAGCTTAAACCCAGGGGACGAGCAGTACTTC. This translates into CASSLNPGDEQYF.

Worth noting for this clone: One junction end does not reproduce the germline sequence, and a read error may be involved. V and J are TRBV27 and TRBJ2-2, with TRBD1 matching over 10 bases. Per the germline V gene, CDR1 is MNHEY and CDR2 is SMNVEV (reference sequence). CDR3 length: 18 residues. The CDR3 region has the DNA TGTGCCAGCAGTATATCCGGGACAGGGGTGTGGAGCACCGGGGAGCTGTTTTTT. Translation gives CASSISGTGVWSTGELFF.

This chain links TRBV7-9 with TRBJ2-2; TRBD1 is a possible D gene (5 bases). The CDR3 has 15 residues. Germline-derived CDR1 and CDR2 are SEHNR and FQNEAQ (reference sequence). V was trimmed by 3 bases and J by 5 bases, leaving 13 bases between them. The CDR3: CASSLEGVWTGELFF. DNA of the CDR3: TGTGCCAGCAGCTTGGAAGGGGTATGGACCGGGGAGCTGTTTTTT.

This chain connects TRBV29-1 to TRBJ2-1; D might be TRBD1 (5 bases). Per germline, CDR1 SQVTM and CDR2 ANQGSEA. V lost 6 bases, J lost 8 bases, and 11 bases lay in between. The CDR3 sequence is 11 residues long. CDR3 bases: TGCAGCGTCGCTCAGGGCTATGAGCAGTTCTTC. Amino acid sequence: CSVAQGYEQFF.

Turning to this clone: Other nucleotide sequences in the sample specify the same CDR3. CDR3 nucleotides: TGTGCCAGCAGCGTAGCCGGGGGTAGTACCGGGGAGCTGTTTTTT. This translates into CASSVAGGSTGELFF. This chain links TRBV9 with TRBJ2-2; D possibly corresponds to TRBD2 (6 bases). The V end was cut by 0 bases, the J end by 5 bases, with 11 bases between. CDR1 SGDLS and CDR2 YYNGEE come from the germline V gene. The CDR3 runs 15 residues.

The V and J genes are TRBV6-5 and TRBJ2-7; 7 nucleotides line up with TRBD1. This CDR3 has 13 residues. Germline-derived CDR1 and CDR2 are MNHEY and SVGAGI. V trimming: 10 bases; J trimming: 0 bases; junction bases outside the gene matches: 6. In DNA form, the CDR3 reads TGTGCCACCCTAGGGGGCAGCTCCTACGAGCAGTACTTC. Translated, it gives CATLGGSSYEQYF.

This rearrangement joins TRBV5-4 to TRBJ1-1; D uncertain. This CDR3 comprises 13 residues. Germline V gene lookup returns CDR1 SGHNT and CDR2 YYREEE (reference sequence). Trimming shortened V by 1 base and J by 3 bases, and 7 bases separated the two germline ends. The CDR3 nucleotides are TGTGCCAGCAGCTTGTCGGGAGACACTGAAGCTTTCTTT. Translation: CASSLSGDTEAFF.

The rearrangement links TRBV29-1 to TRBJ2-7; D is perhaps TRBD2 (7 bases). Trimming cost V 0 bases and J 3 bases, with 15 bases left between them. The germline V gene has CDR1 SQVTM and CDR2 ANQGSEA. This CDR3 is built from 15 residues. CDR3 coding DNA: TGCAGCGTTGAAGATTGGAAGGGGGGGGACTACGAGCAGTACTTC. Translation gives CSVEDWKGGDYEQYF.

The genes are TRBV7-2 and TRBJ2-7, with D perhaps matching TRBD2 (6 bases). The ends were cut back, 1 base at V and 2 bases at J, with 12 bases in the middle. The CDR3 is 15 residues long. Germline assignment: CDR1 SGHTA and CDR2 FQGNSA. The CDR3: CASSLGGGKPYEQYF. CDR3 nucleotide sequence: TGTGCCAGCAGCTTAGGAGGCGGGAAACCCTACGAGCAGTACTTC.

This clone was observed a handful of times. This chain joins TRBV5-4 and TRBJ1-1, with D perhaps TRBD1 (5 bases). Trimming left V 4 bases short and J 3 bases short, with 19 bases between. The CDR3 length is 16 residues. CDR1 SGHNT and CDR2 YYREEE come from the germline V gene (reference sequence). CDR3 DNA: TGTGCCAGCAGCACTGGGTCGAAGGGGTTGTACACTGAAGCTTTCTTT. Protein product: CASSTGSKGLYTEAFF.

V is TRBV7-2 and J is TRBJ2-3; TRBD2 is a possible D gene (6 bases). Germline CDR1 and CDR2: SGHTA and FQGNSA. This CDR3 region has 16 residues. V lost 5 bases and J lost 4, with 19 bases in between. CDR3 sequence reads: CASSPPPGRGSDTQYF. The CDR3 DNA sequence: TGTGCCAGCAGCCCGCCGCCGGGACGGGGGTCAGATACGCAGTATTTT.

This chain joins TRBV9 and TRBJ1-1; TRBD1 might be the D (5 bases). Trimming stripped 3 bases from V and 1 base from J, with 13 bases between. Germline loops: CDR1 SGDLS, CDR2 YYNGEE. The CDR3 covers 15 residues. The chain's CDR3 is CASSASLQANTEAFF. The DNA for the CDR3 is TGTGCCAGCAGCGCTAGTTTACAGGCGAACACTGAAGCTTTCTTT.

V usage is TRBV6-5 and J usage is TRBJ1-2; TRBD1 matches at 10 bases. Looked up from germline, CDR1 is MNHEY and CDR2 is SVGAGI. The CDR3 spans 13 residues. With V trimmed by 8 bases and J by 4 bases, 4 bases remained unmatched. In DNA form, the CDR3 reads TGTGCCAGCGGGACAGGGGTTTCCTATGGCTACACCTTC. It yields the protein CASGTGVSYGYTF.

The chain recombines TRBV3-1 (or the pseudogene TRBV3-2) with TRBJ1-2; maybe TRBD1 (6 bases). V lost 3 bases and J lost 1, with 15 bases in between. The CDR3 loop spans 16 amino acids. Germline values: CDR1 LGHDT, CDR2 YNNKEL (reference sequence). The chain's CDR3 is CASSQSQGHLNYGYTF. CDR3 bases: TGTGCCAGCAGCCAGAGTCAGGGACACCTTAACTATGGCTACACCTTC.

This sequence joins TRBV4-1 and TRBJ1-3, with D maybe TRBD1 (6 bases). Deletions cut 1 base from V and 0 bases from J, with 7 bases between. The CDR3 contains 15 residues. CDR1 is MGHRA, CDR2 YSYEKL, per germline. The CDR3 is CASSQVRGSGNTIYF. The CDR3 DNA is TGCGCCAGCAGCCAAGTCAGGGGCTCTGGAAACACCATATATTTT.

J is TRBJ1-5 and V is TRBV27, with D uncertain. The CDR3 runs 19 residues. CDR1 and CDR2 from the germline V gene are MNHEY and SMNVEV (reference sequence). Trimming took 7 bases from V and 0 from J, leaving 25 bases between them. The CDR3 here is CASTHRRLDTEYSNQPQHF. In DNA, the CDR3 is TGTGCCAGCACCCACCGCCGACTTGATACCGAATATAGCAATCAGCCCCAGCATTTT.

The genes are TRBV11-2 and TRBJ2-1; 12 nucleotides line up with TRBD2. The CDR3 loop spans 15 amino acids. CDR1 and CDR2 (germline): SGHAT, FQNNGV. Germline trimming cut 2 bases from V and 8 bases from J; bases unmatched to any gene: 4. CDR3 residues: CASSLLAGGPHEQFF. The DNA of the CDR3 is TGTGCCAGCAGCTTACTAGCGGGAGGGCCTCATGAGCAGTTCTTC. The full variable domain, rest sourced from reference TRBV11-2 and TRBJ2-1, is EAGVAQSPRYKIIEKRQSVAFWCNPISGHATLYWYQQILGQGPKLLIQFQNNGVVDDSQLPKDRFSAERLKGVDSTLKIQPAKLEDSAVYLCASSLLAGGPHEQFFGPGTRLTVL.

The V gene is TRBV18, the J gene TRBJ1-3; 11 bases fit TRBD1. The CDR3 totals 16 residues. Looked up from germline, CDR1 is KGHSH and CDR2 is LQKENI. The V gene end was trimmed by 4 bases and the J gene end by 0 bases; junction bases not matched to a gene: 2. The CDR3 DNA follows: TGTGCCAGCTCACTTGGACAGGGGGCCTCTGGAAACACCATATATTTT. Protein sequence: CASSLGQGASGNTIYF. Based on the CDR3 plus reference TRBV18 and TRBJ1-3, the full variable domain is NAGVMQNPRHLVRRRGQEARLRCSPMKGHSHVYWYRQLPEEGLKFMVYLQKENIIDESGMPKERFSAEFPKEGPSILRIQQVVRGDSAAYFCASSLGQGASGNTIYFGEGSWLTVV.

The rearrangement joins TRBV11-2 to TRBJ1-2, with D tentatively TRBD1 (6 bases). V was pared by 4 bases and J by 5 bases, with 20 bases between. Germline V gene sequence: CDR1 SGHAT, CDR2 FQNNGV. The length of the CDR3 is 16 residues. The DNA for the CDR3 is TGTGCCAGCAGCTCCCTCAGGCCGGGGGGCAAATATGGCTACACCTTC. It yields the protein CASSSLRPGGKYGYTF.

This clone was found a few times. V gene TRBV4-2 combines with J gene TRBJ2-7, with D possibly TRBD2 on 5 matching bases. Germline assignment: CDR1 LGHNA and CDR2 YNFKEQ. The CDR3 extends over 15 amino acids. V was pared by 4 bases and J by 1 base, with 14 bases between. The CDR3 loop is CASSPNSGISYEQYF. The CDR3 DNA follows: TGTGCCAGCAGCCCCAACTCCGGGATTTCCTACGAGCAGTACTTC.

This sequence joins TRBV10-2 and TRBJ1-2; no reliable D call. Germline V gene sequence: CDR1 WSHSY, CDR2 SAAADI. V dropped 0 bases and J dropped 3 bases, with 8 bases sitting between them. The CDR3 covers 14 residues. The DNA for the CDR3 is TGCGCCAGCAGTGAGTCTACCGGGGACTATGGCTACACCTTC. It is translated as CASSESTGDYGYTF.

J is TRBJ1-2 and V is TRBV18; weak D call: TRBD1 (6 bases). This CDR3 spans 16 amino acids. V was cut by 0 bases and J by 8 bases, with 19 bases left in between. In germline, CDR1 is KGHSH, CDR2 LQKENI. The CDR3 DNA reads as TGTGCCAGCTCACCACCAACAGGGCCCTCTCCTGGGGGCTACACCTTC. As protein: CASSPPTGPSPGGYTF.

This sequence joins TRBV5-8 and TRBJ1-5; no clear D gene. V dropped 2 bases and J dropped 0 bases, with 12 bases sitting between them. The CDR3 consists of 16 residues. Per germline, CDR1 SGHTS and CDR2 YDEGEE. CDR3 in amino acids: CASSFPLSVSNQPQHF. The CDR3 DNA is TGTGCCAGCAGCTTCCCCCTCAGTGTTAGCAATCAGCCCCAGCATTTT.

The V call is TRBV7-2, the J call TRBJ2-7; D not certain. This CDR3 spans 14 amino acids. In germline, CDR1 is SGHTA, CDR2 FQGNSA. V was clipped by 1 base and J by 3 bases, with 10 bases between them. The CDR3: CASSLGSSLYEQYF. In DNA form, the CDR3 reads TGTGCCAGCAGCTTAGGAAGTAGCCTCTACGAGCAGTACTTC.

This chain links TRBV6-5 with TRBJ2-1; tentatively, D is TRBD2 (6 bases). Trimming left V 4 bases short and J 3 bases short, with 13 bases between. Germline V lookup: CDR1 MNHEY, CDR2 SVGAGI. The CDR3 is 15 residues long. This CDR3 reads CASSFVGGIYNEQFF. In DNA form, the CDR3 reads TGTGCCAGCAGTTTCGTGGGGGGAATCTACAATGAGCAGTTCTTC.

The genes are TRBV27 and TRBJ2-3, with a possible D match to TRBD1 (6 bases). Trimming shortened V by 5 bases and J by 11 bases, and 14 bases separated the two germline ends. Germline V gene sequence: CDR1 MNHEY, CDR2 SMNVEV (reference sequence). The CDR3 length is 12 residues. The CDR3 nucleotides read TGTGCCAGCAGTCGTCAAGGGGGAGAGCAGTATTTT. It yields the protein CASSRQGGEQYF.

CDR3 DNA: TGTGCCATCAGCGGGTCCGGGGGGAACTATGGCTACACCTTC. It yields the protein CAISGSGGNYGYTF. The chain has TRBV10-3 and TRBJ1-2; D is possibly TRBD1 (5 bases). This CDR3 has 14 amino acids. The V gene's germline CDR1 is ENHRY and CDR2 SYGVKD. Trimming pared 6 bases from V and 2 bases from J, leaving 13 bases between.

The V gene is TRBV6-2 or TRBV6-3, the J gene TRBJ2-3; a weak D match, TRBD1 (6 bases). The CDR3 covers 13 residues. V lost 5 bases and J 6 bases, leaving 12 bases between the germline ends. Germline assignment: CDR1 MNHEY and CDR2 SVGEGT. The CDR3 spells CASSNQGFDTQYF. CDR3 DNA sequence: TGTGCCAGCAGTAATCAGGGGTTTGATACGCAGTATTTT.